This TCR beta chain was found in a study of blood T cell repertoires in COVID-19. For the study at large: COVID-19 samples, acute and convalescent, were from the United States, Italy and Spain. The cDNA or gDNA used as material had been derived from T cells, B-cell-depleted T cells, or PBMCs.

V was shortened by 4 bases and J by 3 bases, with 11 bases between the two germline ends. Germline V gene sequence: CDR1 KGHDR, CDR2 SFDVKD. The CDR3 extends over 15 amino acids. As handled by the study authors: Reference gene primer amplification gave nucleated cell count estimates. Only in-frame clones appear in the TCRdb table, and some are missing; sequencing was by immunoSEQ multiplex PCR. D and trimming were read from the DNA, whereas the V and J calls and clone size are those reported in that table. The data show about 32,000 clones, with about nine tenths seen just once and over 0.95% held by the top ten.

This receptor was obtained from a man aged 65 to 79 with active or convalescent COVID-19. Sequencing was carried out using peripheral blood. The chain couples TRBV24-1 to TRBJ1-4; D possibly corresponds to TRBD1 (6 bases). The CDR3 here is CATSDPTGPNEKLFF. The CDR3 DNA sequence: TGTGCCACCAGTGACCCTACAGGGCCTAATGAAAAACTGTTTTTT.